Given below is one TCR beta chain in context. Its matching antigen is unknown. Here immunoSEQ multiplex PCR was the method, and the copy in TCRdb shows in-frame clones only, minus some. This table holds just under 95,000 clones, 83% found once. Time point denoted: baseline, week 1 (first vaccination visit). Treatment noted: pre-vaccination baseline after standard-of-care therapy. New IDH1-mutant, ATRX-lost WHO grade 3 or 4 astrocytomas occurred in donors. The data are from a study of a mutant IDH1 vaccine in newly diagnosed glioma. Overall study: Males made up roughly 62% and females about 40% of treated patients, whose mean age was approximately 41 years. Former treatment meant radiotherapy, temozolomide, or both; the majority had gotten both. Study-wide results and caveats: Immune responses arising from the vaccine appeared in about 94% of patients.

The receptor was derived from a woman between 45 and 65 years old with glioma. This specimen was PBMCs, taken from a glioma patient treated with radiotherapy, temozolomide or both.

CDR3 sequence reads: CASSVLAGGRETQYF. DNA of the CDR3: TGTGCCAGCAGCGTTCTAGCGGGGGGGCGAGAGACCCAGTACTTC. V is TRBV6-1 and J is TRBJ2-5; 12 positions agree with TRBD2. CDR1 and CDR2 from the germline V gene are MNHNS and SASEGT. CDR3 size: 15 residues. The V segment lost 6 bases and the J segment 4 bases; nucleotides outside the gene matches: 6.